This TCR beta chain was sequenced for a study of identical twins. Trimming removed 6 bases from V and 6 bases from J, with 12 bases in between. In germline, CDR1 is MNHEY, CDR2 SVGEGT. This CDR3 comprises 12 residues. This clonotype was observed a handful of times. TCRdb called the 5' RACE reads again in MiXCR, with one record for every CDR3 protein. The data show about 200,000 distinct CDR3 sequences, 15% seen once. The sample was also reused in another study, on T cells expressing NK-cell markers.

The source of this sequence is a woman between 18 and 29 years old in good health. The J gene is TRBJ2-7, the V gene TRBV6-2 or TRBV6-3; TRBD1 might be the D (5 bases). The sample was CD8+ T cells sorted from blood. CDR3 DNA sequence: TGTGCCAGCAGAATAGGGGCTGGCGAGCAGTACTTC. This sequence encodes CASRIGAGEQYF.